These 30 T cell receptor beta chains were sequenced from one sample in a study of cytomegalovirus exposure and HLA in healthy donors. Primers: 60 Vbeta forward and 13 Jbeta reverse. Only in-frame clones appear in the TCRdb table, and some are missing; sequencing was by immunoSEQ multiplex PCR. The repertoire holds 120,000 to 150,000 clones, with about 76% as singletons. The sample was PBMCs. These receptors were collected from a man between 18 and 35 years old in good health and CMV-seronegative.

This clone was seen only once. The chain is built from TRBV5-1 and TRBJ2-7; D gene uncertain. Germline CDR1 SGHRS, CDR2 YFSETQ. V dropped 3 bases and J dropped 2 bases, with 6 bases sitting between them. The CDR3 spans 12 residues. CDR3 in DNA: TGCGCCAGCAGCTATACTCCCTACGAGCAGTACTTC. The encoded protein is CASSYTPYEQYF.

CDR3 amino acids: CASSDLGPDTQYF. Written as DNA, the CDR3 is TGCGCCAGCAGTGACCTGGGGCCAGATACGCAGTATTTT. The J gene is TRBJ2-3, the V gene TRBV10-2, with a tentative D call TRBD1 (5 bases). Trimming removed 3 bases at V and 4 bases at J, with 8 bases between. This CDR3 is 13 amino acids long. CDR1 and CDR2 (germline): WSHSY, SAAADI.

A few counts support this clone. Relative to the germline gene, one junction end is altered; a read error may explain this. The CDR3 bases are TGTGCCAGCAGTTTAGACAGGATCACCGGGGAGCTGTTTTTT. Translated, it gives CASSLDRITGELFF. The chain is built from TRBV7-6 and TRBJ2-2; D may be TRBD1 (6 bases). The CDR3 runs 14 residues. The germline V gene encodes CDR1 SGHVS and CDR2 FNYEAQ.

V is TRBV28 and J is TRBJ2-7; 10 bases match TRBD2. This CDR3 comprises 16 residues. With 0 bases clipped from V and 0 bases from J, the junction kept 2 bases outside the gene matches. In germline, CDR1 is MDHEN, CDR2 SYDVKM. CDR3 DNA sequence: TGTGCCAGCAGTTTATGGACTAGCGGGCCCTCCTACGAGCAGTACTTC. Translation: CASSLWTSGPSYEQYF.

The J gene is TRBJ2-5, the V gene TRBV4-1, with 11 bases that match TRBD2. Unmatched junction bases numbered 5, after V lost 0 bases and J lost 2 bases. This CDR3 has 17 residues. Germline CDR1 reads MGHRA; CDR2 reads YSYEKL. The CDR3 here is CASSQDTSGSGQETQYF. Written as DNA, the CDR3 is TGCGCCAGCAGCCAAGATACTAGCGGGAGTGGGCAAGAGACCCAGTACTTC.

Here the CDR3 reads CASRPRQSSYEQYF. The CDR3 coding sequence is TGTGCCAGCAGACCTAGGCAGAGCTCCTACGAGCAGTACTTC. V is TRBV2 and J is TRBJ2-7; D gene unclear. Per germline, CDR1 SNHLY and CDR2 FYNNEI. There are 14 residues in the CDR3. Deletions cut 6 bases from V and 0 bases from J, with 12 bases between.

The chain combines TRBV18 with TRBJ2-1; unclear D gene. Looked up from germline, CDR1 is KGHSH and CDR2 is LQKENI. V was pared by 2 bases and J by 5 bases, with 4 bases between. The CDR3 has 12 amino acids. CDR3 sequence reads: CASSPNNNEQFF. CDR3 nucleotides: TGTGCCAGCTCACCAAACAACAATGAGCAGTTCTTC.

The chain couples TRBV19 to TRBJ2-3, with 14 positions matching TRBD2. The length of the CDR3 is 22 residues. After removal of 0 bases from V and 3 bases from J, the junction contained 17 bases not matched to a gene. Germline V lookup: CDR1 LNHDA, CDR2 SQIVND (reference sequence). CDR3 in amino acids: CASSIEGIGTSGGFSLTDTQYF. DNA for the CDR3: TGTGCCAGTAGTATAGAAGGTATCGGGACTAGCGGGGGATTTAGCTTGACAGATACGCAGTATTTT.

V usage is TRBV27 and J usage is TRBJ1-4, with D uncertain. CDR1 and CDR2 from the germline V gene are MNHEY and SMNVEV (reference sequence). V was clipped by 6 bases and J by 7 bases, with 18 bases between them. The length of the CDR3 is 15 residues. The CDR3 DNA reads as TGTGCCAGCAGGGGAGCTGGAATGGGCGTTGAAAAACTGTTTTTT. Protein: CASRGAGMGVEKLFF.

The chain uses TRBV5-4 and TRBJ2-7, with 9 bases aligning to TRBD1. This CDR3 is 15 amino acids long. With 4 bases clipped from V and 4 bases from J, the junction kept 9 bases outside the gene matches. The germline CDR1 and CDR2 sequences are SGHNT and YYREEE (reference sequence). The CDR3 here is CASSSAGTGFYEQYF. The CDR3 bases are TGTGCCAGCAGCAGTGCCGGGACAGGGTTTTACGAGCAGTACTTC.

The V and J genes are TRBV27 and TRBJ2-2, with TRBD2 matching over 11 bases. Germline assignment: CDR1 MNHEY and CDR2 SMNVEV (reference sequence). The CDR3 runs to 16 residues. The junction had 5 bases not matched to a gene; V was cut back by 3 bases and J by 5 bases. As DNA, the CDR3 is TGTGCCAGCAGTTTCGGGACTAGCGGCCTTACCGGGGAGCTGTTTTTT. This gives the protein CASSFGTSGLTGELFF.

The genes are TRBV2 and TRBJ1-2; D unclear. This CDR3 is 12 amino acids long. Between the trimmed V and J ends, which lost 5 bases and 8 bases, there was a span of 12 bases. CDR1 and CDR2 (germline): SNHLY, FYNNEI. The CDR3 reads CASSTLGGGYTF. CDR3 bases: TGTGCCAGCAGTACACTCGGAGGGGGCTACACCTTC.

The chain combines TRBV6-5 with TRBJ2-7; 7 bases map to TRBD1. With 6 bases clipped from V and 6 bases from J, the junction kept 8 bases outside the gene matches. The CDR3 is 13 amino acids. Per the germline V gene, CDR1 is MNHEY and CDR2 is SVGAGI. CDR3 DNA sequence: TGTGCCAGCAGGGAGGCAGGGGACAGCGAGCAGTACTTC. It codes for CASREAGDSEQYF.

This chain connects TRBV7-8 to TRBJ2-7, with 7 bases identical to TRBD2. The CDR3 extends over 12 amino acids. V trimming: 4 bases; J trimming: 7 bases; junction bases outside the gene matches: 4. CDR1 is SGHVS and CDR2 is FQNEAQ in the germline V gene. The CDR3 coding sequence is TGTGCCAGCAGCTCAGCCGGGGGGGAGCAGTACTTC. This gives the protein CASSSAGGEQYF.

The V and J genes are TRBV7-9 and TRBJ2-3; 9 bases fit TRBD2. J was trimmed by 10 bases and V by 3 bases; bases with no gene match: 14. The germline V gene has CDR1 SEHNR and CDR2 FQNEAQ (reference sequence). The CDR3 contains 16 residues. The CDR3 bases are TGTGCCAGCAGCTTCCGCCTAGCGGGAAATCCCCATCCGCAGTATTTT. Its translation is CASSFRLAGNPHPQYF.

This clone came up once. V usage is TRBV30 and J usage is TRBJ2-2, with a weak D call TRBD2 (5 bases). Germline CDR1 GTSNPN, CDR2 SVGIG (reference sequence). Trimming took 0 bases from V and 6 from J, leaving 17 bases between them. This CDR3 region has 16 residues. In DNA, the CDR3 is TGTGCCTGGAGTGTACGCGTTAGGCTAGCCCCCGGGGAGCTGTTTTTT. Translating gives CAWSVRVRLAPGELFF.

The rearrangement joins TRBV29-1 to TRBJ1-5; 7 bases are a match to TRBD1. This CDR3 contains 13 residues. Looked up from germline, CDR1 is SQVTM and CDR2 is ANQGSEA. Trimming cost V 4 bases and J 1 base; bases outside gene matches: 1. CDR3 in DNA: TGCAGCGTTGTGGACAGGAGCAATCAGCCCCAGCATTTT. This codes for CSVVDRSNQPQHF.

This chain uses TRBV5-4 with TRBJ2-7; no firm D call. The CDR3 is 13 residues long. The V end lost 4 bases, the J end lost 3 bases, and 11 bases lay between the germline ends. Germline CDR1 reads SGHNT; CDR2 reads YYREEE (reference sequence). In nucleotides, the CDR3 is TGTGCCAGCAGCGATCACCAGATCTACGAGCAGTACTTC. Its protein product is CASSDHQIYEQYF. The full variable domain, completed using reference TRBV5-4 and TRBJ2-7, is ETGVTQSPTHLIKTRGQQVTLRCSSQSGHNTVSWYQQALGQGPQFIFQYYREEENGRGNFPPRFSGLQFPNYSSELNVNALELDDSALYLCASSDHQIYEQYFGPGTRLTVT.

The chain uses TRBV9 and TRBJ2-3; D possibly corresponds to TRBD2 (7 bases). Germline V CDR1 and CDR2: SGDLS, YYNGEE. V was cut by 0 bases and J by 2 bases, with 13 bases left in between. This CDR3 has 16 amino acids. The CDR3 protein is CASSVDRAGHTDTQYF. The CDR3 region has the DNA TGTGCCAGCAGCGTAGACCGAGCGGGACACACAGATACGCAGTATTTT.

CDR3 amino acids: CASSKARLAGDNEQFF. As DNA, the CDR3 is TGTGCCAGCAGCAAAGCCAGACTAGCGGGAGACAATGAGCAGTTCTTC. The V and J genes are TRBV21-1 and TRBJ2-1; TRBD2 is the table's D call, not checked against the DNA. TRBV21-1 is reported as a pseudogene. This CDR3 spans 16 amino acids.

The J gene is TRBJ1-5, the V gene TRBV4-2, with D perhaps matching TRBD1 (5 bases). The CDR3 covers 15 residues. Trimming left V 1 base short and J 1 base short, with 8 bases between. From germline, CDR1 is LGHNA and CDR2 YNFKEQ. The CDR3, as DNA: TGTGCCAGCAGCCAAGGTGGGGGGAGCAATCAGCCCCAGCATTTT. This codes for CASSQGGGSNQPQHF.

The V call is TRBV9, the J call TRBJ2-1, with 7 bases fitting TRBD1. The CDR3 has 12 residues. V was clipped by 6 bases and J by 6 bases; unmatched bases: 3. In germline, CDR1 is SGDLS, CDR2 YYNGEE. In nucleotides, the CDR3 is TGTGCCAGCACCGCAGGGGGCAATGAGCAGTTCTTC. Residues: CASTAGGNEQFF.

This rearrangement joins TRBV5-1 to TRBJ2-7; 8 bases are a match to TRBD1. The CDR3 runs 18 residues. V shed 0 bases, J shed 0 bases, and the junction held 11 bases outside the gene matches. Germline V gene data show CDR1 as SGHRS and CDR2 as YFSETQ. The CDR3 nucleotides are TGCGCCAGCAGCTTGGGGGCCGGACAGGGCCTCTTCTCCTACGAGCAGTACTTC. Translating gives CASSLGAGQGLFSYEQYF. Full variable domain (outside the CDR3, taken from reference TRBV5-1 and TRBJ2-7): KAGVTQTPRYLIKTRGQQVTLSCSPISGHRSVSWYQQTPGQGLQFLFEYFSETQRNKGNFPGRFSGRQFSNSRSEMNVSTLELGDSALYLCASSLGAGQGLFSYEQYFGPGTRLTVT.

The chain employs TRBV11-2 and TRBJ1-2, with D tentatively TRBD1 (5 bases). The CDR3 is 14 residues long. Germline V CDR1 and CDR2: SGHAT, FQNNGV. V was clipped by 1 base and J by 3 bases, with 9 bases between them. This chain's CDR3 is CASSLVAGHYGYTF. Written as DNA, the CDR3 is TGTGCCAGCAGCTTAGTCGCAGGGCACTATGGCTACACCTTC.

The CDR3 spells CASGLISADTQYF. In DNA form, the CDR3 reads TGTGCTAGTGGTTTGATATCCGCGGATACGCAGTATTTT. This chain links TRBV12-5 with TRBJ2-3; the D is unclear. Germline CDR1 and CDR2: LGHNT and FRNRAP. V shed 2 bases and J shed 6 bases, with 9 bases lying between them. The CDR3 has 13 residues.

This chain connects TRBV2 to TRBJ2-7; 11 bases are shared with TRBD1. The junction had 4 bases not matched to a gene; V was cut back by 6 bases and J by 3 bases. The CDR3 contains 14 residues. Germline loops: CDR1 SNHLY, CDR2 FYNNEI. The CDR3 loop reads CASRPGTGGYEQYF. The CDR3 DNA is TGTGCCAGCAGACCCGGGACAGGGGGCTACGAGCAGTACTTC.

The V call is TRBV6-5, the J call TRBJ1-2; a possible D gene is TRBD1 (6 bases). Germline assignment: CDR1 MNHEY and CDR2 SVGAGI. V lost 3 bases, J lost 4 bases, and 12 bases lay in between. The CDR3 covers 14 residues. The CDR3 DNA follows: TGTGCCAGCAGTTATATGGGGGCGGGCTATGGCTACACCTTC. Encoded protein: CASSYMGAGYGYTF.

V is TRBV5-1 and J is TRBJ2-5; 10 bases agree with TRBD1. The V gene end was trimmed by 4 bases and the J gene end by 0 bases; junction bases not matched to a gene: 9. Germline V gene sequence: CDR1 SGHRS, CDR2 YFSETQ. The CDR3 has 17 amino acids. CDR3 loop: CASSPYTGTGDQETQYF. The CDR3 DNA is TGCGCCAGCAGCCCATATACCGGGACAGGGGACCAAGAGACCCAGTACTTC.

V gene TRBV5-4 combines with J gene TRBJ2-5; possibly TRBD1 for D (6 bases). The CDR3 is 16 amino acids. The germline V gene has CDR1 SGHNT and CDR2 YYREEE (reference sequence). V was pared by 1 base and J by 2 bases, with 15 bases between. CDR3: CASSLNRVEYQETQYF. The CDR3 region has the DNA TGTGCCAGCAGCTTGAACAGGGTCGAATATCAAGAGACCCAGTACTTC.

The chain combines TRBV7-8 with TRBJ1-2; 9 bases are shared with TRBD1. The germline gives CDR1 SGHVS, CDR2 FQNEAQ. V dropped 4 bases and J dropped 5; count of bases not matched to a gene: 8. CDR3 length equals 15 residues. CDR3 DNA sequence: TGTGCCAGCAGCTCCGCCTCCGGGACAGGGTATGGCTACACCTTC. This codes for CASSSASGTGYGYTF.